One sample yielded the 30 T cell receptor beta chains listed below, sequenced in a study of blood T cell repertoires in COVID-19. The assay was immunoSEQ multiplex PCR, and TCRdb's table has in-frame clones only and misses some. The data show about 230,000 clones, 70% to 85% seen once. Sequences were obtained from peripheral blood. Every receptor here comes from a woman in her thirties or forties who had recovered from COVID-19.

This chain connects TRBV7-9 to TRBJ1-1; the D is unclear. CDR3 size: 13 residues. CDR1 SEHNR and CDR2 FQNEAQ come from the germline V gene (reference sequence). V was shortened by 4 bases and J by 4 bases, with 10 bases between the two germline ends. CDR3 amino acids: CASSYDGSTEAFF. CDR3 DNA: TGTGCCAGCAGCTATGACGGGAGCACTGAAGCTTTCTTT. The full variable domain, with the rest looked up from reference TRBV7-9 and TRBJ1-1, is DTGVSQNPRHKITKRGQNVTFRCDPISEHNRLYWYRQTLGQGPEFLTYFQNEAQLEKSRLLSDRFSAERPKGSFSTLEIQRTEQGDSAMYLCASSYDGSTEAFFGQGTRLTVV.

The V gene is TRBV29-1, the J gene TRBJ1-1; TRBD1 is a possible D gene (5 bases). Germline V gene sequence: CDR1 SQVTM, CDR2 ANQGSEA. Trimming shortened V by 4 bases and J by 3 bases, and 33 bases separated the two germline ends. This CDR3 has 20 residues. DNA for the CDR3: TGCAGCGTTGTTACAGGTCGAGAAGGGCGAGGCGGCCGGGGGGACACTGAAGCTTTCTTT. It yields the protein CSVVTGREGRGGRGDTEAFF. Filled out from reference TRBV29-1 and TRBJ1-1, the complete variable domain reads SAVISQKPSRDICQRGTSLTIQCQVDSQVTMMFWYRQQPGQSLTLIATANQGSEATYESGFVIDKFPISRPNLTFSTLTVSNMSPEDSSIYLCSVVTGREGRGGRGDTEAFFGQGTRLTVV.

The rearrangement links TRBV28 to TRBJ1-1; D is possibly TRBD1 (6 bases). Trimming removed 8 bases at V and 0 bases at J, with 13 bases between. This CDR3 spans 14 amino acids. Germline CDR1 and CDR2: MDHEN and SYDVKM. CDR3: CASLTGTLNTEAFF. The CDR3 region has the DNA TGTGCCAGCTTGACCGGGACACTGAACACTGAAGCTTTCTTT.

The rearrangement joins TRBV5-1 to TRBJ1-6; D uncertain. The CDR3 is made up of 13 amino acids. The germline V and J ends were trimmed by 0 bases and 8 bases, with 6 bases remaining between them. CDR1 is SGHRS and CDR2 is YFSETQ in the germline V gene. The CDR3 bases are TGCGCCAGCAGCTTGGACGGGGATTCACCCCTCCACTTT. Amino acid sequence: CASSLDGDSPLHF.

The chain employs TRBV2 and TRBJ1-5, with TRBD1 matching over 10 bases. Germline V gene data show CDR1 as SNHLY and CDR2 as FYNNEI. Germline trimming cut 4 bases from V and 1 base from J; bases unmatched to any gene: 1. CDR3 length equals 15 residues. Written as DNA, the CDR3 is TGTGCCAGCAGTGTGGACAGGGGGAGCAATCAGCCCCAGCATTTT. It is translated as CASSVDRGSNQPQHF.

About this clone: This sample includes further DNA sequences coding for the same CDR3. In DNA form, the CDR3 reads TGTGCCAGCTCACCAGGGCTGAACAATGAGCAGTTCTTC. Residues: CASSPGLNNEQFF. The chain employs TRBV18 and TRBJ2-1; D is uncertain. V dropped 2 bases and J dropped 5 bases, with 7 bases sitting between them. Germline V gene sequence: CDR1 KGHSH, CDR2 LQKENI. This CDR3 spans 13 amino acids.

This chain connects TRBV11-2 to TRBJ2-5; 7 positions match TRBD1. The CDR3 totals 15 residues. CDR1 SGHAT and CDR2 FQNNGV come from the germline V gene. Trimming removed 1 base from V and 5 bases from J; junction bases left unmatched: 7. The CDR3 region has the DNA TGTGCCAGCAGCTTAGGCGGACAGGTGGAGGAGACCCAGTACTTC. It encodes CASSLGGQVEETQYF.

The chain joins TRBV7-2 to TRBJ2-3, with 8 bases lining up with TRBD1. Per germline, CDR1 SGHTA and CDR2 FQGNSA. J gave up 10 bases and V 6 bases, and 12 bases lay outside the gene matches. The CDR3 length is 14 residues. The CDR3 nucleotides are TGTGCCAGCAGACCCGCGGGACAGGACAGCCCGCAGTATTTT. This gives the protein CASRPAGQDSPQYF. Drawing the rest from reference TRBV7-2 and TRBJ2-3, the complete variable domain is GAGVSQSPSNKVTEKGKDVELRCDPISGHTALYWYRQSLGQGLEFLIYFQGNSAPDKSGLPSDRFSAERTGGSVSTLTIQRTQQEDSAVYLCASRPAGQDSPQYFGPGTRLTVL.

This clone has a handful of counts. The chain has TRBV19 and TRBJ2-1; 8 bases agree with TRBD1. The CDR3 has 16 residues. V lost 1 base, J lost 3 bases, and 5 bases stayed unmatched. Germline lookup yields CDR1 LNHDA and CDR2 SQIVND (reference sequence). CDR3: CASSIGTGMSYNEQFF. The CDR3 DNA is TGTGCCAGTAGTATAGGGACAGGGATGAGCTACAATGAGCAGTTCTTC.

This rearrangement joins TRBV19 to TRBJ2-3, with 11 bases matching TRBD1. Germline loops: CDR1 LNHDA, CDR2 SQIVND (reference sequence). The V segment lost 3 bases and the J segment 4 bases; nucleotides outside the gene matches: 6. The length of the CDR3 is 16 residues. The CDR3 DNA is TGTGCCAGTAGTATGGACGGGACAGGGGGACCAGATACGCAGTATTTT. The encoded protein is CASSMDGTGGPDTQYF.

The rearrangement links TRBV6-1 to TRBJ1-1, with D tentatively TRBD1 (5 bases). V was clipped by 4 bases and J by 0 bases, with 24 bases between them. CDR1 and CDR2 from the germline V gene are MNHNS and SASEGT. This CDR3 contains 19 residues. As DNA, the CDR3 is TGTGCCAGCAGTGTAGGTTCGGTAACAGGACGATTCATGAACACTGAAGCTTTCTTT. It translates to CASSVGSVTGRFMNTEAFF.

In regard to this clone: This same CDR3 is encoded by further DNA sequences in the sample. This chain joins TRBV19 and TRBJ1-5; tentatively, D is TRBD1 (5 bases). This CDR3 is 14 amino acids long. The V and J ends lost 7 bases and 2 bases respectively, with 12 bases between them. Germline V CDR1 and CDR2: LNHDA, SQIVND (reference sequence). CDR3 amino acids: CASTGTGGNQPQHF. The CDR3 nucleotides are TGTGCCAGTACCGGGACGGGGGGCAATCAGCCCCAGCATTTT.

CDR3 sequence reads: CASGHGGPDTQYF. The CDR3 DNA is TGTGCCAGCGGACACGGTGGACCAGATACGCAGTATTTT. The chain combines TRBV3-1 (or the pseudogene TRBV3-2) with TRBJ2-3, with D maybe TRBD1 (5 bases). Germline lookup yields CDR1 LGHDT and CDR2 YNNKEL (reference sequence). Trimming pared 8 bases from V and 4 bases from J, leaving 13 bases between. The CDR3 extends over 13 amino acids.

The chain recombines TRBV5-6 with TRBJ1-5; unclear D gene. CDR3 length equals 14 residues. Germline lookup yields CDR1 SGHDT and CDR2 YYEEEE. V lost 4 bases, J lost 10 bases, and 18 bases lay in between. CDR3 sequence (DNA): TGTGCCAGCAGCCCGGGGTGGAAGTTGGAACCCCAGCATTTT. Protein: CASSPGWKLEPQHF.

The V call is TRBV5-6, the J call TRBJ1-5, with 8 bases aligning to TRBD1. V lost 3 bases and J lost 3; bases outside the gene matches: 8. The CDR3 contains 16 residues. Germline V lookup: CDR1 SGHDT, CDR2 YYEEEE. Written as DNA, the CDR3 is TGTGCCAGCAGCTCTCAGGGGACAGGCGACAATCAGCCCCAGCATTTT. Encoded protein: CASSSQGTGDNQPQHF.

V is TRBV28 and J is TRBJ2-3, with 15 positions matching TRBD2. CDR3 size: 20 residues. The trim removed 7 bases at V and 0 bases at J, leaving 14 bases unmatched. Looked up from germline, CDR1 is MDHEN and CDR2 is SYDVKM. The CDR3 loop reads CASTLLGTSGGSTSTDTQYF. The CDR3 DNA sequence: TGTGCCAGCACCCTCCTTGGGACTAGCGGGGGGAGTACTAGCACAGATACGCAGTATTTT.

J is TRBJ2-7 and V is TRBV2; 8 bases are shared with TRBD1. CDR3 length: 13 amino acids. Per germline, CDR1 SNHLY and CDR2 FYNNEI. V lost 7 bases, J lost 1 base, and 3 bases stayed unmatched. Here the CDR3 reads CASNRDRSYEQYF. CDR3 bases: TGTGCCAGCAACAGGGACAGGTCCTACGAGCAGTACTTC. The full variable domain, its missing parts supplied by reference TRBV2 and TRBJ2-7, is EPEVTQTPSHQVTQMGQEVILRCVPISNHLYFYWYRQILGQKVEFLVSFYNNEISEKSEIFDDQFSVERPDGSNFTLKIRSTKLEDSAMYFCASNRDRSYEQYFGPGTRLTVT.

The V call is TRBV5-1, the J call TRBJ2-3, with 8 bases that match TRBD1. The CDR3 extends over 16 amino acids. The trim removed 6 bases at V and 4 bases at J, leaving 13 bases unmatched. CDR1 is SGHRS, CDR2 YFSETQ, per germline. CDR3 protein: CASTNTDRGSADTQYF. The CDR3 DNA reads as TGCGCCAGCACCAACACCGACAGGGGTTCCGCAGATACGCAGTATTTT.

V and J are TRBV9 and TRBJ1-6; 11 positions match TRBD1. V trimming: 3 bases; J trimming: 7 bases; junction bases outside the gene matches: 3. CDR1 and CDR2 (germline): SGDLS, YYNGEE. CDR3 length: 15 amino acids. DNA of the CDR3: TGTGCCAGCAGCGATCGGACAGGGGGCAATTCACCCCTCCACTTT. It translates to CASSDRTGGNSPLHF.

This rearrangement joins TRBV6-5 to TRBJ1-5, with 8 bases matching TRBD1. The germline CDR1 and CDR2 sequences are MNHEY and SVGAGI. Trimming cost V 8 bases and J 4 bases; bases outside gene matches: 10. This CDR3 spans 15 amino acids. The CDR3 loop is CASRQGTGKNQPQHF. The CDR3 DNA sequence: TGTGCCAGCCGCCAAGGGACAGGAAAAAATCAGCCCCAGCATTTT.

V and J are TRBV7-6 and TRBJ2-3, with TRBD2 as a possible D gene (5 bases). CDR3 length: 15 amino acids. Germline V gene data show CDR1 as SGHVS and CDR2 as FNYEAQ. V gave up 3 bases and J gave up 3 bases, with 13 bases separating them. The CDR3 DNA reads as TGTGCCAGCAGCTTTGTCCCCGGCGGGACAGATACGCAGTATTTT. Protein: CASSFVPGGTDTQYF. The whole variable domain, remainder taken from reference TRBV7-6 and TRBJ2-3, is GAGVSQSPRYKVTKRGQDVALRCDPISGHVSLYWYRQALGQGPEFLTYFNYEAQQDKSGLPNDRFSAERPEGSISTLTIQRTEQRDSAMYRCASSFVPGGTDTQYFGPGTRLTVL.

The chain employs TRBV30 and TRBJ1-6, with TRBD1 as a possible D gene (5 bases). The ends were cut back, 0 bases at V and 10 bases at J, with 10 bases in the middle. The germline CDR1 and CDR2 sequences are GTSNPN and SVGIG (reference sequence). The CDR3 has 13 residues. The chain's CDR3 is CAWSVSGGSPLHF. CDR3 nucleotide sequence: TGTGCCTGGAGTGTTTCCGGGGGATCACCCCTCCACTTT.

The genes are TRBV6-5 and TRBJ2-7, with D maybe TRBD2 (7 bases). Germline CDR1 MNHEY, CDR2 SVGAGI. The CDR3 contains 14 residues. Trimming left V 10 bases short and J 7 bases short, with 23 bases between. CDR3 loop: CATKGSRGGGEQYF. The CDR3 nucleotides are TGTGCCACCAAGGGGTCGAGGGGAGGGGGAGAGCAGTACTTC.

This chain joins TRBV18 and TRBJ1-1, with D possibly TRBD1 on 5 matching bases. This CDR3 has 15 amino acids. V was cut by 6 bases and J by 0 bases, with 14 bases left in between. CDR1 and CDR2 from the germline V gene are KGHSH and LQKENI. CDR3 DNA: TGTGCCAGCTCTCTTCGGGGAGGGGTGAACACTGAAGCTTTCTTT. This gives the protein CASSLRGGVNTEAFF. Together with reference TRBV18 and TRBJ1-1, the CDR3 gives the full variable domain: NAGVMQNPRHLVRRRGQEARLRCSPMKGHSHVYWYRQLPEEGLKFMVYLQKENIIDESGMPKERFSAEFPKEGPSILRIQQVVRGDSAAYFCASSLRGGVNTEAFFGQGTRLTVV.

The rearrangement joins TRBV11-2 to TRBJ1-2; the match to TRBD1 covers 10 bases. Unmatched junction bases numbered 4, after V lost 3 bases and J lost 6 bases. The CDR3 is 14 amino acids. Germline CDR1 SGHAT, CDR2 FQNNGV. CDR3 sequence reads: CASSFSGQGNGYTF. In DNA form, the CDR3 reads TGTGCCAGCAGCTTTTCGGGACAGGGGAATGGCTACACCTTC.

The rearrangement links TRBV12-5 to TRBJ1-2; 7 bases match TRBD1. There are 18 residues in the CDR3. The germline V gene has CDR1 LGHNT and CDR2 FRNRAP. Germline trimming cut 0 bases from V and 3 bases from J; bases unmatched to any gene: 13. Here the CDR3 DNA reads TGTGCTAGTGGTTTGGTACTCGGTCGGAGGGGGCGCGACTATGGCTACACCTTC. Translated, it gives CASGLVLGRRGRDYGYTF.

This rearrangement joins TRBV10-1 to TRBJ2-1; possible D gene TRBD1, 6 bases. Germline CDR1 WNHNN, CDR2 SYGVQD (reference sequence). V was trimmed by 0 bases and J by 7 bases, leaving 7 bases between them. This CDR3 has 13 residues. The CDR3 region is CASSESTGNEQFF. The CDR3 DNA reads TGCGCCAGCAGTGAGTCTACAGGGAATGAGCAGTTCTTC.

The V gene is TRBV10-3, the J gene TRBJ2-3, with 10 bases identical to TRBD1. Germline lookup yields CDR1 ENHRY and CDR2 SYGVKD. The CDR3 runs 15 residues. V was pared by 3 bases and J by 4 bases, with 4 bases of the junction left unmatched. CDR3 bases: TGTGCCATCAGTGATGGGACAGGGGTGCCAGATACGCAGTATTTT. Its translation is CAISDGTGVPDTQYF.

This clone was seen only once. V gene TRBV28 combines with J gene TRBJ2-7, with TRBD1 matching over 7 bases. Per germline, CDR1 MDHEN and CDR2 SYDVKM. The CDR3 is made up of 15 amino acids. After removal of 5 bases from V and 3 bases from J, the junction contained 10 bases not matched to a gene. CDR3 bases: TGTGCCAGCAGTCCTGGGACAGCACCTGGCTACGAGCAGTACTTC. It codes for CASSPGTAPGYEQYF.

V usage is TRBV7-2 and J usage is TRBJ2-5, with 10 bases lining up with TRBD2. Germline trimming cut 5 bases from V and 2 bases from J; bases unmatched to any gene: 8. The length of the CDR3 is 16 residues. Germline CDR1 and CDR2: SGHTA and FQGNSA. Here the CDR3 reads CASSPQAAGGQETQYF. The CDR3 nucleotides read TGTGCCAGCAGCCCGCAAGCAGCGGGGGGGCAAGAGACCCAGTACTTC.